The rows below give T cell receptor beta chains drawn from one sample of a study of OX40 agonist ivuxolimab in advanced cancers. TCRdb keeps only in-frame clones here, not all; method: immunoSEQ multiplex PCR. The data show 65,000 to 100,000 clones, about 90% seen once. The source material was CD4+ or CD8+ T cells sorted from blood, sampled in a trial of the OX40 agonist ivuxolimab. The receptors here all came from an adult with an advanced solid tumor such as melanoma, head and neck, liver or kidney cancer. Both conserved end residues are part of each CDR3. The D gene is left open where the match is weak. Some rows have no size entry. The others give once, few or many, or a class for an expanded clone.

d_gene: .; j_gene: TRBJ2-5; v_gene: TRBV2; abundance: .; CDR3nt: TGTGCCAGCAGTCCCCGAACAGGAGGCGGGGAGACCCAGTACTTC; CDR3aa: CASSPRTGGGETQYF
d_gene: TRBD1; j_gene: TRBJ2-3; v_gene: TRBV5-1; abundance: .; CDR3nt: TGCGCCAGCAGTTGGGACAGGGGATTCGTCGATACGCAGTATTTT; CDR3aa: CASSWDRGFVDTQYF
d_gene: .; j_gene: TRBJ2-2; v_gene: TRBV9; abundance: .; CDR3nt: TGTGCCAGCAGCCCAGGGATGGCTAACACCGGGGAGCTGTTTTTT; CDR3aa: CASSPGMANTGELFF
d_gene: TRBD2; j_gene: TRBJ2-7; v_gene: TRBV11-1; abundance: .; CDR3nt: TGTGCCAGCAGCCCCCGGGACTATGTGTACGAGCAGTACTTC; CDR3aa: CASSPRDYVYEQYF
d_gene: .; j_gene: TRBJ1-2; v_gene: TRBV30; abundance: .; CDR3nt: TGTGCCTGGAGGCGGGGTGGCTATGGCTACACCTTC; CDR3aa: CAWRRGGYGYTF
d_gene: .; j_gene: TRBJ1-1; v_gene: TRBV28; abundance: once; CDR3nt: TGTGCCAGCAGTTCTCGGTCCACTGAAGCTTTCTTT; CDR3aa: CASSSRSTEAFF
d_gene: TRBD2; j_gene: TRBJ2-7; v_gene: TRBV11-2; abundance: .; CDR3nt: TGTGCCAGCAGCTTAGGCCCTAGCGGGAGTTACGAGCAGTACTTC; CDR3aa: CASSLGPSGSYEQYF
d_gene: .; j_gene: TRBJ2-5; v_gene: TRBV18; abundance: .; CDR3nt: TGTGCCAGCTCACCACAGACCCAAGAGACCCAGTACTTC; CDR3aa: CASSPQTQETQYF
d_gene: .; j_gene: TRBJ2-3; v_gene: TRBV20-1; abundance: .; CDR3nt: TGCAGTGCTATAGCCACAGATACGCAGTATTTT; CDR3aa: CSAIATDTQYF
d_gene: .; j_gene: TRBJ1-4; v_gene: TRBV12-1; abundance: once; CDR3nt: TGTGCCGGAACCGGGACAGGGGATGAAAAACTGTTTTTT; CDR3aa: CAGTGTGDEKLFF
d_gene: .; j_gene: TRBJ1-4; v_gene: TRBV11-2; abundance: once; CDR3nt: TGTGCCAGCAGCTTAAGAGGAACTAATGAAAAACTGTTTTTT; CDR3aa: CASSLRGTNEKLFF
d_gene: .; j_gene: TRBJ2-2; v_gene: TRBV7-3; abundance: few; CDR3nt: TGTGCCAGCAGCTCGACAGCAACCGGGGAGCTGTTTTTT; CDR3aa: CASSSTATGELFF
d_gene: .; j_gene: TRBJ1-1; v_gene: TRBV5-6; abundance: .; CDR3nt: TGTGCCAGCAGCTGGGGCCGGGGCACTGAAGCTTTCTTT; CDR3aa: CASSWGRGTEAFF
d_gene: .; j_gene: TRBJ2-1; v_gene: TRBV11-3; abundance: few; CDR3nt: TGTGCCAGCAGCTTGGGCGCAGTAGGTGAGCAGTTCTTC; CDR3aa: CASSLGAVGEQFF
d_gene: TRBD1; j_gene: TRBJ2-4; v_gene: TRBV10-2; abundance: .; CDR3nt: TGCGCCAGCAGCGTTACAGGGGGCGCGGGCAAAAACATTCAGTACTTC; CDR3aa: CASSVTGGAGKNIQYF
d_gene: TRBD2; j_gene: TRBJ2-1; v_gene: TRBV29-1; abundance: .; CDR3nt: TGCAGCGTTGACGGGCTAGCGGGAGCGGCTGAGCAGTTCTTC; CDR3aa: CSVDGLAGAAEQFF
d_gene: .; j_gene: TRBJ2-1; v_gene: TRBV23-1; abundance: few; CDR3nt: TGCGCCAGCAGTCAACTCAGGGAGTGGTTGAGGAATGAGCAGTTCTTC; CDR3aa: CASSQLREWLRNEQFF
d_gene: .; j_gene: TRBJ2-3; v_gene: TRBV4-2; abundance: .; CDR3nt: TGTGCCAGCAGCCAAGATGGCCCAAGAGATACGCAGTATTTT; CDR3aa: CASSQDGPRDTQYF
d_gene: .; j_gene: TRBJ2-7; v_gene: TRBV6-1; abundance: .; CDR3nt: TGTGCCAGCAGTCCACAGGGAAACGAGCAGTACTTC; CDR3aa: CASSPQGNEQYF
d_gene: TRBD1; j_gene: TRBJ2-1; v_gene: TRBV6-1; abundance: .; CDR3nt: TGTGCCAGCACCTCAGGACAGGACGAGCAGTTCTTC; CDR3aa: CASTSGQDEQFF
d_gene: .; j_gene: TRBJ1-2; v_gene: TRBV30; abundance: .; CDR3nt: TGTGCCTGGATGTCTTTCGGAGGCAGGACCATCGGCTATGGCTACACCTTC; CDR3aa: CAWMSFGGRTIGYGYTF
d_gene: .; j_gene: TRBJ1-3; v_gene: TRBV6-1; abundance: .; CDR3nt: TGTGCCAGCCTGGAGCCTTTGTCTGGAAACACCATATATTTT; CDR3aa: CASLEPLSGNTIYF
d_gene: .; j_gene: TRBJ2-1; v_gene: TRBV7-9; abundance: .; CDR3nt: TGTGCCAGCAGCTGGCGGGGAGAGCAGTTCTTC; CDR3aa: CASSWRGEQFF
d_gene: .; j_gene: TRBJ2-7; v_gene: TRBV20-1; abundance: .; CDR3nt: TGCAGTGCCAACCCCTGGGACGAGCAGTACTTC; CDR3aa: CSANPWDEQYF
d_gene: .; j_gene: TRBJ1-5; v_gene: TRBV20-1; abundance: .; CDR3nt: TGCAGTGCTAGCCAGAATCAGCCCCAGCATTTT; CDR3aa: CSASQNQPQHF
d_gene: .; j_gene: TRBJ2-1; v_gene: TRBV18; abundance: .; CDR3nt: TGTGCCAGCTCAGCCAGCCGGGTCAATGAGCAGTTCTTC; CDR3aa: CASSASRVNEQFF
d_gene: TRBD1; j_gene: TRBJ2-5; v_gene: TRBV10-3; abundance: .; CDR3nt: TGTGCCATCAGCGACACAACCCACAGGGGCCGAGAGACCCAGTACTTC; CDR3aa: CAISDTTHRGRETQYF
d_gene: .; j_gene: TRBJ2-1; v_gene: TRBV2; abundance: once; CDR3nt: TGTGCCAGCCGACTGTACAATGAGCAGTTCTTC; CDR3aa: CASRLYNEQFF
d_gene: TRBD1; j_gene: TRBJ1-2; v_gene: TRBV5-1; abundance: .; CDR3nt: TGCGCCAGCAGCTTCCAGGGGGAAGGCTACACCTTC; CDR3aa: CASSFQGEGYTF
d_gene: TRBD1; j_gene: TRBJ2-5; v_gene: TRBV19; abundance: .; CDR3nt: TGTGCCAGTAAACGGGACAGGGGGCGAGAGACCCAGTACTTC; CDR3aa: CASKRDRGRETQYF
d_gene: .; j_gene: TRBJ2-5; v_gene: TRBV2; abundance: .; CDR3nt: TGTGCCAGCAGTGTTTTCGGGCAAGAGACCCAGTACTTC; CDR3aa: CASSVFGQETQYF